The text below deals with one T cell receptor (beta chain). Its antigen remains unidentified. This sample was taken from a study of CD4 T cells in relation to SARS-CoV-2 and coronaviruses. Study-wide context: ViraFEST: approximately eleven-day antigen culture of PBMCs, then TCR beta CDR3 sequencing. Crossreactive spike epitopes shared across donors were mapped to their HLA restriction.

The method was immunoSEQ multiplex PCR; TCRdb's version includes in-frame clones alone and lacks a portion of them. Of about 36,000 clones detected, under 85% appear once; the ten largest clones hold approximately 20%. V gave up 4 bases and J gave up 8 bases; unmatched junction bases: 2. This CDR3 comprises 11 residues. Per the germline V gene, CDR1 is SQVTM and CDR2 is ANQGSEA. The source of this sequence is an adult with COVID-19. This chain uses TRBV29-1 with TRBJ1-2; 9 nucleotides align to TRBD1. Material for sequencing was memory CD4+ T cells from PBMCs, cultured in vitro. DNA of the CDR3: TGCAGCGTTGGGGGACAGGGAGGCTACACCTTC. Translating gives CSVGGQGGYTF.